In this sample, the clone carrying this TCR beta chain turned up a few times. The antigen is unknown. Exclusion of a patient resulted from uncontrolled infection, other autoimmune disease, pregnancy or lactation. Amplification targeted TCR beta CDR3 regions from RNA transcripts. First-round RT-PCR with HTBI primers amplified the TCR CDR3 region. TCRdb passed the multiplex PCR reads through MiXCR, listing each CDR3 protein once. The repertoire holds some 600,000 distinct CDR3 sequences, with 46% as singletons. The sample is drawn from a study of T cells in Graves' hyperthyroidism and ophthalmopathy. The study's findings and limits: Among thyroid clonotypes expanded above 0.001, most also appeared in blood.

Source material: peripheral blood or thyroid tissue (not recorded which). This TCR came from a woman aged 18-35 years with Graves' hyperthyroidism.

CDR3 in amino acids: CSAPRTETNYGYTF. For the CDR3, the DNA is TGCAGTGCCCCTAGGACAGAGACTAACTATGGCTACACCTTC. The chain joins TRBV20-1 to TRBJ1-2; tentatively, D is TRBD1 (6 bases). CDR1 is DFQATT and CDR2 is SNEGSKA in the germline V gene (reference sequence). The V end was cut by 6 bases, the J end by 0 bases, with 14 bases between. The CDR3 has 14 residues.